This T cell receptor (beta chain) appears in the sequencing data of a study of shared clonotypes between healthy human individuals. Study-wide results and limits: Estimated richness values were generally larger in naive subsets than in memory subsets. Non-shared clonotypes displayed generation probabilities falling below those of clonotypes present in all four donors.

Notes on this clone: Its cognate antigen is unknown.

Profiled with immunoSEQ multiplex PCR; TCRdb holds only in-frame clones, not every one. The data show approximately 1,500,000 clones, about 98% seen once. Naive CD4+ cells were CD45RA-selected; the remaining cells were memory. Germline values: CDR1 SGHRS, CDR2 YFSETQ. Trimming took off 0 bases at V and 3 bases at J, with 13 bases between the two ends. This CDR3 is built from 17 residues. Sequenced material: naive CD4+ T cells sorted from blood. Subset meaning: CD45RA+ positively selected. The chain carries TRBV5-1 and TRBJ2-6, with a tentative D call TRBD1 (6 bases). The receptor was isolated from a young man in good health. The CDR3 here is CASSLAKQGGGANVLTF. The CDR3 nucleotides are TGCGCCAGCAGCTTGGCCAAACAGGGTGGTGGGGCCAACGTCCTGACTTTC.